This T cell receptor beta chain came from a study of identical twins. Germline lookup yields CDR1 LGHNA and CDR2 YNFKEQ. Germline trimming cut 3 bases from V and 3 bases from J; bases unmatched to any gene: 6. The CDR3 totals 16 residues. This clonotype was detected only a few times. MiXCR, applied by TCRdb to the 5' RACE reads, yields one record per CDR3 protein. The sample consists of 420,000 or so distinct CDR3 sequences, roughly 20% of them appearing once. This sequence was found in a man between 45 and 60 years old in good health. This rearrangement joins TRBV4-2 to TRBJ2-1, with TRBD2 matching 9 bases. The sample comprised naive T cells sorted from blood. CDR3 DNA sequence: TGTGCCAGCAGCCAGGGTACTAGCGGGTACTACAATGAGCAGTTCTTC. Translated, it gives CASSQGTSGYYNEQFF.